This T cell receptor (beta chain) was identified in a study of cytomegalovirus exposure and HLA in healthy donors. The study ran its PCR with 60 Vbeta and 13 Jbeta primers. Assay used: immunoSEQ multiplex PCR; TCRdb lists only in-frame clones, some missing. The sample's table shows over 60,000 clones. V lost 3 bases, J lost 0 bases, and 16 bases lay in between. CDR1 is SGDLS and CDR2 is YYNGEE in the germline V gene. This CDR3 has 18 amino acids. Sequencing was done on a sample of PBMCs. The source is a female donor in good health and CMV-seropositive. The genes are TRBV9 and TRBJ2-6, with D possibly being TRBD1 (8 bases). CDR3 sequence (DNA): TGTGCCAGCAGCGGGGGGGGACAGGCGACCTCTGGGGCCAACGTCCTGACTTTC. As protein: CASSGGGQATSGANVLTF.